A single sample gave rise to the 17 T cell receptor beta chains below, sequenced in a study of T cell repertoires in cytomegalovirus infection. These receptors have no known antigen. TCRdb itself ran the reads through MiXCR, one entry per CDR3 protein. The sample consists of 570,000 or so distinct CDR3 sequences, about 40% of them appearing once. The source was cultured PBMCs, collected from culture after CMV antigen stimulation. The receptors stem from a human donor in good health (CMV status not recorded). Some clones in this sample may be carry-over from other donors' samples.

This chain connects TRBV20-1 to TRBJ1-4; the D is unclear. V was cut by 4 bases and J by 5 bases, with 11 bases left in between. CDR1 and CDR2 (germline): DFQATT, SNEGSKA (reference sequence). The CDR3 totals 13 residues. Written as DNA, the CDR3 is TGCAGTGCTAAGGTCTTGGAGAATGAAAAACTGTTTTTT. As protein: CSAKVLENEKLFF.

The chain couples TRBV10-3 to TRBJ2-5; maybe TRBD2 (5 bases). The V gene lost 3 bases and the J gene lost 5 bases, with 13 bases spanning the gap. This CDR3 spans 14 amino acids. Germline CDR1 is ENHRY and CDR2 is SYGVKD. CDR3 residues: CAISDPRSGETQYF. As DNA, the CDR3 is TGTGCCATCAGTGACCCTAGATCGGGGGAGACCCAGTACTTC.

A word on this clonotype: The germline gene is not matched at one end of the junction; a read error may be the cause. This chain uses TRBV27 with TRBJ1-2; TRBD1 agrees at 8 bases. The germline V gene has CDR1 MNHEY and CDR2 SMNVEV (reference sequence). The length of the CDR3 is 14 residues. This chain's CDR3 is CASSLFTGGYGYTF. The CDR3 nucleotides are TGTGCCAGCAGCTTATTCACAGGGGGCTATGGCTACACCTTC.

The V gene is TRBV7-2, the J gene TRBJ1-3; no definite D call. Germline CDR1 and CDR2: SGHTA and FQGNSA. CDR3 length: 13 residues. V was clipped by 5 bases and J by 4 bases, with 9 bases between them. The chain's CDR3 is CASSLVNGNTIYF. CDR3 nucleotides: TGTGCCAGCAGCCTCGTTAACGGAAACACCATATATTTT.

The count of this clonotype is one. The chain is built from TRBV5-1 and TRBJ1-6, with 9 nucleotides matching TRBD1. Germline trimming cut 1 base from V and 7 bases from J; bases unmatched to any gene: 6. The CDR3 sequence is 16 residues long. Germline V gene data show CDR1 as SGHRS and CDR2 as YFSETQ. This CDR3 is CASSLWGQGRNSPLHF. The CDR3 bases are TGCGCCAGCAGCTTGTGGGGACAGGGTCGGAATTCACCCCTCCACTTT.

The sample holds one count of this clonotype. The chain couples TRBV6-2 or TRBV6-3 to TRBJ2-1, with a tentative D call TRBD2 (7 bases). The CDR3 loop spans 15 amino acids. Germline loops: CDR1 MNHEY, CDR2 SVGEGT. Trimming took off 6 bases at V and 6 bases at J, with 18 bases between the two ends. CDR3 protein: CASRKGGPSGNEQFF. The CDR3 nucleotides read TGTGCCAGCAGGAAGGGGGGGCCAAGTGGCAATGAGCAGTTCTTC.

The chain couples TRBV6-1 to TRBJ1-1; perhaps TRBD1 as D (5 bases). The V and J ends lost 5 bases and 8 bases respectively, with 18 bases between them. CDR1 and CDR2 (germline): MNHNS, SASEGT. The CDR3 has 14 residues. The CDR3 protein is CASSYISGGTEAFF. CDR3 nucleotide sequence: TGTGCCAGCAGTTACATATCTGGGGGAACCGAAGCTTTCTTT.

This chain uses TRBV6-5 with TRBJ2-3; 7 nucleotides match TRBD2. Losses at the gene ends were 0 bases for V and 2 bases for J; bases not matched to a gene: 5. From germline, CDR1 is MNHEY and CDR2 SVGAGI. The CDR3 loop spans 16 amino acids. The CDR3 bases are TGTGCCAGCAGTTACTCCAGCGGGACCTACACAGATACGCAGTATTTT. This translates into CASSYSSGTYTDTQYF.

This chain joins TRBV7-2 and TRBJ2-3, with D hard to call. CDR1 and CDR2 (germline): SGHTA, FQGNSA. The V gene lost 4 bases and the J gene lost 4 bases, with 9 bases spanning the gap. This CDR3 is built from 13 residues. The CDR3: CASSSSPPDTQYF. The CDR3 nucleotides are TGTGCCAGCAGCTCCTCCCCTCCAGATACGCAGTATTTT.

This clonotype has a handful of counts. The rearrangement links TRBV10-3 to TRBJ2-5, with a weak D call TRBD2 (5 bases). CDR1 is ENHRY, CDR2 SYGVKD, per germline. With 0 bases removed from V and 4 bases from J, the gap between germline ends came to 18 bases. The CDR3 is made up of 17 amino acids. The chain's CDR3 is CAISESFRLAEGETQYF. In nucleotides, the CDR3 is TGTGCCATCAGTGAGTCTTTTCGGCTAGCTGAAGGAGAGACCCAGTACTTC.

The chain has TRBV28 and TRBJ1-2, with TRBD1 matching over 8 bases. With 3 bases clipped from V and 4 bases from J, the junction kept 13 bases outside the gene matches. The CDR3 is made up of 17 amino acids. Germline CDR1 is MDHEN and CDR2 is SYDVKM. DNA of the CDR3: TGTGCCAGCAGTTTGGTATTTGGGGGGGACAGGACCTATGGCTACACCTTC. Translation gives CASSLVFGGDRTYGYTF.

The CDR3 DNA follows: TGTGCCAGCAGTGGGACAGGGGAGTCACCCCTCCACTTT. Translating gives CASSGTGESPLHF. This chain joins TRBV28 and TRBJ1-6; 10 bases map to TRBD1. The V gene end was trimmed by 5 bases and the J gene end by 10 bases; junction bases not matched to a gene: 2. Germline V CDR1 and CDR2: MDHEN, SYDVKM. This CDR3 has 13 residues.

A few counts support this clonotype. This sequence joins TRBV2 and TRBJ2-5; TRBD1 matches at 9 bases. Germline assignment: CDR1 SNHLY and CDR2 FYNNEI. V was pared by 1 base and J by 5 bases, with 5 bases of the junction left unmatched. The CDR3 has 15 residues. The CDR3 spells CASSEDRGRLETQYF. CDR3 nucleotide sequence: TGTGCCAGCAGTGAAGACAGGGGGCGCCTGGAGACCCAGTACTTC. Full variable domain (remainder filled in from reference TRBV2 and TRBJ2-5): EPEVTQTPSHQVTQMGQEVILRCVPISNHLYFYWYRQILGQKVEFLVSFYNNEISEKSEIFDDQFSVERPDGSNFTLKIRSTKLEDSAMYFCASSEDRGRLETQYFGPGTRLLVL.

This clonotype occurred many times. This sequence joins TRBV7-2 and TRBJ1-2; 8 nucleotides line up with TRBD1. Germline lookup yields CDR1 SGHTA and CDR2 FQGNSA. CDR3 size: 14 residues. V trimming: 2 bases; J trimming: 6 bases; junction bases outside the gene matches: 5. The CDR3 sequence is CASSLYRGVDGYTF. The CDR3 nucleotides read TGTGCCAGCAGCTTATACAGGGGGGTCGATGGCTACACCTTC.

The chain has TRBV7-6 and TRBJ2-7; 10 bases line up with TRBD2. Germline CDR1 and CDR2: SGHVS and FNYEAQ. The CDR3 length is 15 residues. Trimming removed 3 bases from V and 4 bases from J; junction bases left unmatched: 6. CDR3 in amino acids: CASSLASGGYYEQYF. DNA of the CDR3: TGTGCCAGCAGCTTGGCTAGCGGGGGTTATTACGAGCAGTACTTC. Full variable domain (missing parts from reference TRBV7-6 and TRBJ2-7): GAGVSQSPRYKVTKRGQDVALRCDPISGHVSLYWYRQALGQGPEFLTYFNYEAQQDKSGLPNDRFSAERPEGSISTLTIQRTEQRDSAMYRCASSLASGGYYEQYFGPGTRLTVT.

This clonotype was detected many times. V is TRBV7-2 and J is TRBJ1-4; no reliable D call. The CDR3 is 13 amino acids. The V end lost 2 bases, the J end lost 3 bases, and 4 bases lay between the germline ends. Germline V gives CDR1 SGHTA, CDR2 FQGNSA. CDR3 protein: CASSLSPNEKLFF. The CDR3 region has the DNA TGTGCCAGCAGCTTAAGCCCTAATGAAAAACTGTTTTTT.

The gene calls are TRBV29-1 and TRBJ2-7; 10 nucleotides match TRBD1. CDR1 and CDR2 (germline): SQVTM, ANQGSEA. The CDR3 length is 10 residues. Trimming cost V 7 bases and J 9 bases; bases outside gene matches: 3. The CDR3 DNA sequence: TGCAGCGCAGGGGACAGGGGGCAGTACTTC. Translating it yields CSAGDRGQYF.